This T cell receptor (beta chain) was recorded in a study of cytomegalovirus exposure and HLA in healthy donors. Study summary: From HLA-typed donors, an early data release held roughly 89 million unique TCRs.

The CDR3 totals 15 residues. The germline V gene has CDR1 GTSNPN and CDR2 SVGIG (reference sequence). Trimming shortened V by 2 bases and J by 4 bases, and 12 bases separated the two germline ends. Researchers ran the PCR with 60 Vbeta and 13 Jbeta primers. Using immunoSEQ multiplex PCR, the repertoire was profiled, and TCRdb retains in-frame clones only, with some absent. The sample includes 180,000 or so clones, under 80% seen only once; the top ten take 2.5% to 3.5%. Concerning this clone itself: No antigen is known for it.

Study findings and constraints: Earlier analysis looked at TCR beta V segments, and most were productive about 87% or about 30% of the time. Highest at DRB1 and lowest at HLA-C, TCR association rates differed among HLA loci in a later analysis.

The rearrangement uses TRBV30 and TRBJ2-6; D gene uncertain. Sequencing input: PBMCs. The sequence was obtained from a female donor in good health and CMV-seronegative. The CDR3 nucleotides read TGTGCCTGGAGTTCGATCCAAGCCGGGGCCAACGTCCTGACTTTC. Amino acids: CAWSSIQAGANVLTF.